A selection of T cell receptor beta chains follows, all from one sample in a study of T cell responses to AZD1222 COVID-19 vaccine. Only in-frame clones appear in the TCRdb table, and some are missing; sequencing was by immunoSEQ multiplex PCR. The sample has about 150,000 clones; 85% to 95% are singletons. Specimen: peripheral blood, collected on day 0 of AZD1222 vaccination. The receptors stem from an adult in good health. CDR3s include the opening cysteine and the closing phenylalanine or tryptophan. D genes are given only for firm matches. The size field is filled for only some rows; it gives once, few, many or a size class.

clone size	J gene	D gene	V gene	CDR3 protein	CDR3 DNA
NA	TRBJ1-4	TRBD1	TRBV18	CASSSSGRGPEKLFF	TGTGCCAGCTCATCCTCAGGGAGGGGGCCTGAAAAACTGTTTTTT
NA	TRBJ1-2	TRBD1	TRBV18	CASLQTGGAYGYTF	TGTGCCAGCTTACAGACAGGGGGCGCCTATGGCTACACCTTC
NA	TRBJ2-5	TRBD1	TRBV9	CASSVATGQGRETQYF	TGTGCCAGCAGCGTAGCTACGGGACAGGGGCGGGAGACCCAGTACTTC
NA	TRBJ1-3	NA	TRBV7-3	CASSPDRTPGNTIYF	TGTGCCAGCAGCCCCGACAGGACACCCGGAAACACCATATATTTT
NA	TRBJ2-3	NA	TRBV4-2	CASSQDGLRVTTQYF	TGTGCCAGCAGCCAAGATGGCCTTCGGGTCACTACGCAGTATTTT
NA	TRBJ2-5	NA	TRBV5-6	CASSLGGVETQYF	TGTGCCAGCAGCTTAGGCGGGGTCGAGACCCAGTACTTC
once	TRBJ1-2	TRBD1	TRBV3-1/TRBV3-2	CASSQGDSRYGYTF	TGTGCCAGCAGCCAAGGGGACAGCCGCTATGGCTACACCTTC
NA	TRBJ1-2	NA	TRBV28	CASTYPGGFVGYTF	TGTGCCAGCACTTACCCCGGGGGGTTCGTGGGCTACACCTTC
NA	TRBJ1-1	NA	TRBV19	CASSKQGGGTEAFF	TGTGCCAGTAGTAAACAGGGCGGAGGCACTGAAGCTTTCTTT
NA	TRBJ2-6	NA	TRBV21-1	CASSLGLAGLPGANVLTF	TGTGCCAGCAGCCTGGGACTAGCGGGCTTACCTGGGGCCAACGTCCTGACTTTC
NA	TRBJ1-2	NA	TRBV27	CASSLQGSYGYTF	TGTGCCAGCAGTTTACAGGGTTCCTATGGCTACACCTTC
NA	TRBJ2-1	TRBD2	TRBV6-5	CASSSTAGGPYNEQFF	TGTGCCAGCAGTTCTACAGCGGGAGGCCCCTACAATGAGCAGTTCTTC
NA	TRBJ1-1	NA	TRBV28	CASSLRAPNTEAFF	TGTGCCAGCAGCCTCCGGGCCCCGAACACTGAAGCTTTCTTT
once	TRBJ2-1	NA	TRBV28	CASSGFSSYNEQFF	TGTGCCAGCTCCGGCTTTTCCTCCTACAATGAGCAGTTCTTC
NA	TRBJ2-7	NA	TRBV18	CASSPSLTYSYEQYF	TGTGCCAGCTCACCCTCGCTCACTTACTCCTACGAGCAGTACTTC
NA	TRBJ2-7	TRBD2	TRBV4-1	CASSQVVLKAGVPIPYEQYF	TGCGCCAGCAGCCAAGTGGTTCTTAAAGCGGGAGTCCCTATACCATACGAGCAGTACTTC
NA	TRBJ1-2	TRBD1	TRBV3-1/TRBV3-2	CASSQGQGFYGYTF	TGTGCCAGCAGCCAGGGACAGGGATTCTATGGCTACACCTTC
once	TRBJ1-1	NA	TRBV6-1	CASSEVLTEAFF	TGTGCCAGCAGTGAGGTCCTTACTGAAGCTTTCTTT
NA	TRBJ2-3	TRBD2	TRBV2	CASSDHSGGGGVTDTQYF	TGTGCCAGCAGTGATCATTCAGGAGGCGGGGGGGTAACAGATACGCAGTATTTT
NA	TRBJ2-7	NA	TRBV11-2	CASSLETISYEQYF	TGTGCCAGCAGCTTAGAGACCATTTCCTACGAGCAGTACTTC
NA	TRBJ2-1	NA	TRBV7-2	CASSPSAGAYNEQFF	TGTGCCAGCAGCCCCTCAGCGGGTGCGTACAATGAGCAGTTCTTC
NA	TRBJ1-1	NA	TRBV7-2	CASSKSSDSTEAFF	TGTGCCAGCAGCAAAAGTTCCGATTCGACTGAAGCTTTCTTT
NA	TRBJ2-1	TRBD1	TRBV5-1	CASSPGTGGGEQFF	TGCGCCAGCAGCCCCGGGACAGGGGGCGGTGAGCAGTTCTTC
NA	TRBJ2-1	NA	TRBV12-2	CASRFREYGVSNLDNEQFF	TGTGCAAGTCGCTTTAGAGAGTACGGGGTTAGTAACCTTGACAATGAGCAGTTCTTC
NA	TRBJ1-5	TRBD1	TRBV10-2	CASSSRAWTGAGWSNQPQHF	TGCGCCAGCAGCAGCCGCGCCTGGACAGGGGCGGGTTGGAGCAATCAGCCCCAGCATTTT
NA	TRBJ1-3	NA	TRBV7-9	CASSLSGRAGNTIYF	TGTGCCAGCAGCTTATCAGGTCGGGCTGGAAACACCATATATTTT
NA	TRBJ1-1	NA	TRBV29-1	CSVAVNGATEAFF	TGCAGCGTTGCCGTGAATGGGGCCACTGAAGCTTTCTTT
few	TRBJ2-7	NA	TRBV7-9	CASSPSMEEQYF	TGTGCCAGCAGCCCGAGTATGGAAGAGCAGTACTTC
NA	TRBJ1-5	TRBD1	TRBV19	CASSIGQGQPQHF	TGTGCCAGTAGTATAGGACAGGGGCAGCCCCAGCATTTT
NA	TRBJ1-2	NA	TRBV12-3/TRBV12-4	CASSLAPGRGYTF	TGTGCCAGCAGTTTAGCGCCAGGGAGGGGCTACACCTTC
once	TRBJ1-1	NA	TRBV30	CAWSEGINTEAFF	TGTGCCTGGAGTGAGGGAATAAACACTGAAGCTTTCTTT
NA	TRBJ2-1	TRBD2	TRBV15	CATSRDRTSAEQFF	TGTGCCACCAGCAGAGATAGGACTAGCGCTGAGCAGTTCTTC
NA	TRBJ2-3	NA	TRBV6-5	CASSYTPGSGTDTQYF	TGTGCCAGCAGTTACACGCCAGGGTCGGGCACAGATACGCAGTATTTT
NA	TRBJ2-7	NA	TRBV9	CASSSLRGEQYF	TGTGCCAGCAGCAGCCTTCGAGGAGAGCAGTACTTC
few	TRBJ1-1	NA	TRBV10-2	CASSESKGGGAEAFF	TGCGCCAGCAGTGAGTCGAAGGGGGGAGGAGCTGAAGCTTTCTTT
NA	TRBJ2-1	TRBD1	TRBV19	CASSTPGTGGYNEQFF	TGTGCCAGTAGTACCCCCGGGACAGGGGGCTACAATGAGCAGTTCTTC
NA	TRBJ2-1	TRBD2	TRBV7-9	CASSLAGPGGHGEQFF	TGTGCCAGCAGCTTAGCGGGACCGGGAGGGCATGGTGAGCAGTTCTTC
NA	TRBJ1-5	TRBD1	TRBV3-1/TRBV3-2	CASSPGQGNQPQHF	TGTGCCAGCAGCCCGGGACAGGGGAATCAGCCCCAGCATTTT
NA	TRBJ1-4	NA	TRBV2	CASRVRRASNEKLFF	TGTGCCAGCAGGGTTCGACGGGCCTCTAATGAAAAACTGTTTTTT
NA	TRBJ2-7	TRBD2	TRBV27	CASLRASGSYEQYF	TGTGCCAGCCTCAGGGCTAGCGGGAGTTACGAGCAGTACTTC
NA	TRBJ1-5	NA	TRBV5-3	CAIVQPQHF	TGTGCCATCGTTCAGCCCCAGCATTTT